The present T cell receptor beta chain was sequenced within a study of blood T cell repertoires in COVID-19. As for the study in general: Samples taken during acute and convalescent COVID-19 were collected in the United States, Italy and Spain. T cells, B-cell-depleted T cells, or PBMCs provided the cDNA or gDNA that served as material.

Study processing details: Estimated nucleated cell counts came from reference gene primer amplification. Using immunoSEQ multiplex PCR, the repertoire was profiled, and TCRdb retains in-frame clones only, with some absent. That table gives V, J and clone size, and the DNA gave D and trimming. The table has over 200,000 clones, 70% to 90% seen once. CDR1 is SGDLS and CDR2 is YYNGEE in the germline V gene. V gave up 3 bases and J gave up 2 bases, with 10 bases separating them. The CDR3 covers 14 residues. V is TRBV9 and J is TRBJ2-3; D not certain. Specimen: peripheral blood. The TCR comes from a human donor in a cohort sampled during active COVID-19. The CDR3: CASSDQAYTDTQYF. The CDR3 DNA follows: TGTGCCAGCAGCGACCAAGCGTACACAGATACGCAGTATTTT.